Here is one T cell receptor beta chain with its context. Its cognate antigen is unknown. Nashville, Tennessee was home to all donors, each a Caucasian adult. From CD4+ cells came CD45RA+ naive and CD45RA-negative memory subsets. The repertoire was sequenced with immunoSEQ multiplex PCR; TCRdb's copy has only in-frame clones and lacks some. The top ten hold 0.3% to 0.45% of the sample, which has roughly 1,500,000 clones, about 98.5% seen once. This entry comes from a study of shared clonotypes between healthy human individuals. The CDR3 length is 13 residues. Between the trimmed V and J ends, which lost 4 bases and 0 bases, there was a span of 9 bases. CDR1 and CDR2 (germline): SQVTM, ANQGSEA. Study-level results: Generation probabilities of non-shared clonotypes were lower (relative to those shared by all four donors).

This clonotype was sampled from a man younger than 40 in good health. V and J are TRBV29-1 and TRBJ2-5; maybe TRBD2 (5 bases). Sequencing used naive CD4+ T cells sorted from blood. Subset given: CD45RA+ positively selected. DNA of the CDR3: TGCAGCGTTGGAGGGTCACACCAAGAGACCCAGTACTTC. Protein sequence: CSVGGSHQETQYF.